This TCR beta chain was identified during a study of vaccination effects on CD4 cells after COVID-19. V lost 3 bases and J 15 bases, leaving 12 bases between the germline ends. This CDR3 has 11 residues. General observations from the study: Pronounced clonal contraction occurred in clones induced by infection and by vaccine late after vaccination.

As to this clone: What it binds is unknown.

Sequencing was preceded by expansion of antigen-specific CD4+ T cells with viral peptide pools in the ViraFEST assay. An approximately ten-day culture period preceded the isolation of CD4+ T cells. PCR-confirmed SARS-CoV-2 infection occurred in the person between March and December 2020. Roughly 1.9 million PBMC per well received 10 IU/ml IL-2 and roughly 10 ug/ml peptides in culture. Here immunoSEQ multiplex PCR was the method, and the copy in TCRdb shows in-frame clones only, minus some. The sample includes 24,000 or so clones, 65% to 80% of them seen just once. This sample comprised CD4+ T cells from PBMCs cultured with HCoV-NL63 spike peptides, obtained before COVID-19 vaccination. This sequence was found in a human donor who had a prior SARS-CoV-2 infection. This rearrangement joins TRBV12-3 or TRBV12-4 to TRBJ2-1, with D perhaps given as TRBD1 or TRBD2 (5 bases each). The CDR3 reads CASSFVGTRFF. As DNA, the CDR3 is TGTGCCAGCAGTTTCGTCGGGACCCGGTTCTTC.